This TCR beta chain emerged from a study of CD8+CD57+ T cells in acquired aplastic anemia. All sequencing subjects had displayed CD8+CD57+ cell expansion on flow cytometry. Receipt of therapy had not occurred in any patient by the time of blood sampling. The CDR3 contains 8 residues. Trimming took 7 bases from V and 6 from J, leaving 2 bases between them. Germline V gives CDR1 SQVTM, CDR2 ANQGSEA. To note about this clonotype: Antigen specificity is unknown.

Findings and caveats of the study: There were over 25 CD8+ CDR3 sequences that occurred in both patients and controls.

Profiling of TCR beta VDJ combinations and CDR3 sequences used genomic DNA as template. TCRdb re-called the reads through MiXCR, storing one row per CDR3 protein. Found here are about 180,000 distinct CDR3 sequences, around 60% of them singletons; the top ten hold about 44%. The sequence was collected from a human donor with aplastic anemia. Sequences were obtained from sorted CD4+, CD8+, or CD8+CD57+ T cells (not recorded which) from PBMCs. The chain recombines TRBV29-1 with TRBJ2-3; D uncertain. For the CDR3, the DNA is TGCAGCGACGATACGCAGTATTTT. It is translated as CSDDTQYF.